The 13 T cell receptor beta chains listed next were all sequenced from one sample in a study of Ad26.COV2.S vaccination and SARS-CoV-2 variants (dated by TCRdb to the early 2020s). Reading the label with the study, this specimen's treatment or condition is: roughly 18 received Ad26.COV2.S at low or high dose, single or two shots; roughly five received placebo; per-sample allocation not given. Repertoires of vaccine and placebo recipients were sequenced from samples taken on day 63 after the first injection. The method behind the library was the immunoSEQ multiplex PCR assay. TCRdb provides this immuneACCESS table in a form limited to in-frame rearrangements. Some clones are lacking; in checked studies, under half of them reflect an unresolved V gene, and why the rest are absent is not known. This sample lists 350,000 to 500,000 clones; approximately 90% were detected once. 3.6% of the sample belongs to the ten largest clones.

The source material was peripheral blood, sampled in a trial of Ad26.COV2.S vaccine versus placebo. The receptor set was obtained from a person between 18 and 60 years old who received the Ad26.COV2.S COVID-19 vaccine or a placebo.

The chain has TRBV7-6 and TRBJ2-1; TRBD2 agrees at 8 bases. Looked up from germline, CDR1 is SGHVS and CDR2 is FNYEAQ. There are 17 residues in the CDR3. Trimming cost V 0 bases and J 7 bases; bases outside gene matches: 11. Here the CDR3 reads CASSLALGLATSNEQFF. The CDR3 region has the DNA TGTGCCAGCAGCTTAGCGCTCGGACTAGCAACTTCGAATGAGCAGTTCTTC.

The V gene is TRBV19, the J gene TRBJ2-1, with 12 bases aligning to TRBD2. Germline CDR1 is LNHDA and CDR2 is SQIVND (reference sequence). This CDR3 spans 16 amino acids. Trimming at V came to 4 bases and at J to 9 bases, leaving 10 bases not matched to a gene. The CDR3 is CASSSPLAGGLGEQFF. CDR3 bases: TGTGCCAGTAGTAGCCCTCTAGCGGGGGGGCTTGGTGAGCAGTTCTTC.

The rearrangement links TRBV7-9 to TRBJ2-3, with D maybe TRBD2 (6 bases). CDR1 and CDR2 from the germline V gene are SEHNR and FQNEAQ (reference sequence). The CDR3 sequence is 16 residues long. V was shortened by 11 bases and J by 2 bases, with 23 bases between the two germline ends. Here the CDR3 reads CALYRRREPPTDTQYF. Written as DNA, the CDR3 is TGTGCCCTCTATAGAAGGAGGGAACCCCCCACAGATACGCAGTATTTT. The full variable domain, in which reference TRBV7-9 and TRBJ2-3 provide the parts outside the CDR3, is DTGVSQNPRHKITKRGQNVTFRCDPISEHNRLYWYRQTLGQGPEFLTYFQNEAQLEKSRLLSDRFSAERPKGSFSTLEIQRTEQGDSAMYLCALYRRREPPTDTQYFGPGTRLTVL.

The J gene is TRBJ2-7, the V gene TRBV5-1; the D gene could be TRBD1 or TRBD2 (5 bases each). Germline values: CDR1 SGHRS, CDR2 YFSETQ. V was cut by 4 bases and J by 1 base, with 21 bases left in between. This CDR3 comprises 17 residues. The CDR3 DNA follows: TGCGCCAGCAGCACAACATTGCAGGGAGTTCTATCCTACGAGCAGTACTTC. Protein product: CASSTTLQGVLSYEQYF.

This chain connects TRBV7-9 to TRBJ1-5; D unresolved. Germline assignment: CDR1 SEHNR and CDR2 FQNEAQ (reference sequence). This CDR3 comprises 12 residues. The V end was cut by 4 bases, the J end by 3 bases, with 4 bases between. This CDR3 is CASSSANQPQHF. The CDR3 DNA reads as TGTGCCAGCAGCTCGGCCAATCAGCCCCAGCATTTT.

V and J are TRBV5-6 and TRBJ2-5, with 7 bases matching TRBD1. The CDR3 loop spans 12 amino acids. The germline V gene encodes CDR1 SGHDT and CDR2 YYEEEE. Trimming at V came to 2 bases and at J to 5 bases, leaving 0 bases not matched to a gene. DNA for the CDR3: TGTGCCAGCAGCTTACAGGGGGAGACCCAGTACTTC. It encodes CASSLQGETQYF.

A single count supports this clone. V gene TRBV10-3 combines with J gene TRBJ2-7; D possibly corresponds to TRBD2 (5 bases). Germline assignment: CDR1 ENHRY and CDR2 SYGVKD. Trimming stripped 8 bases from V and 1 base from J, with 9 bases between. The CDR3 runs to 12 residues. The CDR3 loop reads CAISPGSYEQYF. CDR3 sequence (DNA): TGTGCCATCTCCCCGGGGTCCTACGAGCAGTACTTC.

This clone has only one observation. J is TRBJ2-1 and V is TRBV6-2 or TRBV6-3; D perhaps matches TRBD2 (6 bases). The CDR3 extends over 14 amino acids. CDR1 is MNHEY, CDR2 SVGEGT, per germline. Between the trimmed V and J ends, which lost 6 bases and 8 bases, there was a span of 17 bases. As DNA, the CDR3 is TGTGCCAGCAGCCCGACTAGTCTTAACGATGAGCAGTTCTTC. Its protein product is CASSPTSLNDEQFF.

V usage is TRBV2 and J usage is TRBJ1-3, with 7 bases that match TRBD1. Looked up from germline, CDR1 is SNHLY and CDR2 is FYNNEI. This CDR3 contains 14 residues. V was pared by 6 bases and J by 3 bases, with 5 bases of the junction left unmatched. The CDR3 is CASSVWTGGNTIYF. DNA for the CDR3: TGTGCCAGCAGCGTATGGACAGGTGGAAACACCATATATTTT.

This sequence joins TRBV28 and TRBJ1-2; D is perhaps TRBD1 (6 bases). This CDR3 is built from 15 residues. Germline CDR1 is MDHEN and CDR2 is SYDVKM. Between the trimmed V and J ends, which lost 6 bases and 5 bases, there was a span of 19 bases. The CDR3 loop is CASSEPPAGVYGYTF. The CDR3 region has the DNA TGTGCCAGCAGCGAACCCCCAGCAGGGGTGTATGGCTACACCTTC.

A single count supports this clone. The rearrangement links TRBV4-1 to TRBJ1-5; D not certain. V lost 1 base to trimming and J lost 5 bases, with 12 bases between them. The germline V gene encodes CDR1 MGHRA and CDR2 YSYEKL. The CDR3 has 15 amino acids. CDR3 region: CASSQGVGGYQPQHF. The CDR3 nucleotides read TGCGCCAGCAGCCAAGGAGTAGGCGGTTATCAGCCCCAGCATTTT.

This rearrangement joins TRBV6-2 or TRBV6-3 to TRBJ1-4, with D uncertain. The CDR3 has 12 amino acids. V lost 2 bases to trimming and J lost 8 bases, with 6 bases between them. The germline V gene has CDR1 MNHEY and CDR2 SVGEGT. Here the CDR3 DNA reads TGTGCCAGCAGTTACATAGAAGAAAAACTGTTTTTT. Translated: CASSYIEEKLFF.

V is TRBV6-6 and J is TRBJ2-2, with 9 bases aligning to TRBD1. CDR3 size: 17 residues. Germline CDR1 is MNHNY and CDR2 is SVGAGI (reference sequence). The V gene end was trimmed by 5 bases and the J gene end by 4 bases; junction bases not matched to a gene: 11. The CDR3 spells CASSLAGTGWITGELFF. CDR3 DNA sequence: TGTGCCAGCAGTCTCGCAGGGACAGGGTGGATCACCGGGGAGCTGTTTTTT.